This T cell receptor beta chain was retrieved from a study of PD-1 blockade in classical Hodgkin lymphoma. This clone was detected a few times. The germline gives CDR1 MNHNY, CDR2 SVGAGI (reference sequence). This CDR3 contains 13 residues. V lost 7 bases and J 3 bases, leaving 13 bases between the germline ends. The sample's time point: newly diagnosed, previously untreated cHL patient sample. CD8+ T cells were isolated from thawed PBMCs by magnetic negative selection. TCRdb keeps only in-frame clones here, not all; method: immunoSEQ multiplex PCR. The repertoire consists of approximately 3,200 clones, with approximately 66% occurring once and the leading ten covering about 20%.

This sequence joins TRBV6-6 and TRBJ2-7; D may correspond to TRBD1 or TRBD2 (5 bases each). Material for sequencing was CD8+ T cells from blood. This TCR derives from a human donor with classical Hodgkin lymphoma. CDR3 amino acids: CASTYGTHYEQYF. CDR3 nucleotide sequence: TGTGCCAGCACCTACGGGACCCACTACGAGCAGTACTTC.